The following is a T cell receptor beta chain sequence with its context. Its antigen remains unknown. The method was immunoSEQ multiplex PCR; TCRdb's version includes in-frame clones alone and lacks a portion of them. This sample has about 46,000 clones, with 85% to 95% found just once. This entry comes from a study of graft-versus-host responses after intestinal transplantation. Looking at the study overall: Each of the recipients got a multivisceral, liver-intestinal, or isolated intestinal transplant. Each recipient received anti-thymocyte globulin induction, then tacrolimus and steroids for approximately three years.

Study-wide findings and caveats: Allograft graft-versus-host to host-versus-graft clonal ratios ran high in patients with graft-donor T cell macrochimerism. GvH clones were found in recipient marrow; some appeared first in ileum or blood.

Sequencing was performed on PBMCs, taken about 790 days after a first intestinal transplant, on the day of a second. The source of this sequence is a human patient who received an intestinal transplant, so some T cells may come from the graft donor.

The CDR3 DNA reads as TGCGCCAGCGGGGGACTAGCGGGAGCCTTCTTCGATGAGCAGTTCTTC. Translating it yields CASGGLAGAFFDEQFF. V gene TRBV5-1 combines with J gene TRBJ2-1; 14 positions match TRBD2. Trimming took 7 bases from V and 8 from J; bases not matched to a gene: 11. CDR1 is SGHRS, CDR2 YFSETQ, per germline. There are 16 residues in the CDR3.